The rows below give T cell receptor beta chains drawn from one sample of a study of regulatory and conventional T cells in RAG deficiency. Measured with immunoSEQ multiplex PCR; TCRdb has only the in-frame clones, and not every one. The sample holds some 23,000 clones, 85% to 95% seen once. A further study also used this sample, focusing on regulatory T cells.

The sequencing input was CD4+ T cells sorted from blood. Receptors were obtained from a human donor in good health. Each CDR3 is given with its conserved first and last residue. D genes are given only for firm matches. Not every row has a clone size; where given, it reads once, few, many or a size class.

TGTGCCAGCAGCCCAACCGGAGGGGGTGTCTCTGGGGCCAACGTCCTGACTTTC CASSPTGGGVSGANVLTF . TRBJ2-6 . TRBV14
TGTGCCAGTAGTATAGTGACAGGGGCGACCGGGGAGCTGTTTTTT CASSIVTGATGELFF TRBD1 TRBJ2-2 . TRBV19
TGTGCCAGCAGTGAATATTCTTCACCCCTCCACTTT CASSEYSSPLHF . TRBJ1-6 few TRBV25-1
TGCGCCAGCAGCCAAGGGCGCATGGGGGGGAACACTGAAGCTTTCTTT CASSQGRMGGNTEAFF . TRBJ1-1 . TRBV4-1
TGTGCCAGCAGTTTAACTAGCGGAGTTTTAGGAGAGACCCAGTACTTC CASSLTSGVLGETQYF TRBD2 TRBJ2-5 . TRBV27
TGTGCCAGCAGCTTAAGACTAGCATCGGGTGCAGATACGCAGTATTTT CASSLRLASGADTQYF TRBD2 TRBJ2-3 . TRBV5-4
TGCGCCAGCAGCCCTAGGACAGGGGCGAGGAACACTGAAGCTTTCTTT CASSPRTGARNTEAFF TRBD1 TRBJ1-1 . TRBV4-1
TGTGCCAGCAGCTTTTGGGACCAAGGGACAGGGGTCTCTGGGGCCAACGTCCTGACTTTC CASSFWDQGTGVSGANVLTF TRBD1 TRBJ2-6 . TRBV7-8
TGTGCCAGCAGCTTAGCCAGGCTGGGCTACAATGAGCAGTTCTTC CASSLARLGYNEQFF . TRBJ2-1 . TRBV7-9
TGCGCCAGCAGCCAAGATAAACAGGGTTATAATTCACCCCTCCACTTT CASSQDKQGYNSPLHF . TRBJ1-6 . TRBV4-1
TGCGCCAGCAGCCAAGTTCGGCGCGGGAATTCGGAGACCCAGTACTTC CASSQVRRGNSETQYF . TRBJ2-5 . TRBV4-1
TGTGCCAGCAGCCCTCGCCTTCTCTACTCGAACACCGGGGAGCTGTTTTTT CASSPRLLYSNTGELFF . TRBJ2-2 . TRBV11-2
TGTGCCAGCAGGGGACAGGGCGGCGCAGATACGCAGTATTTT CASRGQGGADTQYF TRBD1 TRBJ2-3 . TRBV2
TGTGCCAGCAGCTTAGTACCAAGGACAGGTCCAACGCAGTATTTT CASSLVPRTGPTQYF TRBD1 TRBJ2-3 . TRBV11-3
TGTGCCAGCAGCTTAATTAGCACTGAAGCTTTCTTT CASSLISTEAFF . TRBJ1-1 . TRBV11-2
TGTGCCAGCAGACTAGGACAAAACTACGAGCAGTACTTC CASRLGQNYEQYF . TRBJ2-7 . TRBV6-1
TGTGCCAGTAGCACAGGGGTTGGTCAGCCCCAGCATTTT CASSTGVGQPQHF TRBD1 TRBJ1-5 . TRBV19
TGTGCCAGCAGTTTGGGACCCCCGGCACCCCAGCATTTT CASSLGPPAPQHF . TRBJ1-5 once TRBV27
TGTGCCAGCAGAGCAGGGTCTAGCACAGATACGCAGTATTTT CASRAGSSTDTQYF . TRBJ2-3 . TRBV6-1
TGTGCCAGCAGCTCCCTCCTAGCCGCAAACTCTGGGGCCAACGTCCTGACTTTC CASSSLLAANSGANVLTF . TRBJ2-6 . TRBV11-2
TGTGCCAGCAGTTGGACAGGGGGAGAGACCCAGTACTTC CASSWTGGETQYF TRBD1 TRBJ2-5 . TRBV6-5
TGCGCCAGCAGCTTGGAAAATGACAGGACAGATACGCAGTATTTT CASSLENDRTDTQYF . TRBJ2-3 once TRBV5-1
TGTGCCAGCAGCTTGGCGACAGGGGGCGGTCAGCCCCAGCATTTT CASSLATGGGQPQHF TRBD1 TRBJ1-5 . TRBV7-2
TGTGCCAGCACCCCGAGGGGTGTCTATGGCTACACCTTC CASTPRGVYGYTF . TRBJ1-2 . TRBV6-1
TGTGCCAGCAGTAATTGGGACAGGAGCTCCTACGAGCAGTACTTC CASSNWDRSSYEQYF TRBD1 TRBJ2-7 . TRBV5-6
TGTGCCATCAGTGAGTGGACAGGAAAGTCAGGAGAGACCCAGTACTTC CAISEWTGKSGETQYF TRBD1 TRBJ2-5 . TRBV10-3
TGCGCCAGCAGCTTTACATCCCAGGGAACCACTGAAGCTTTCTTT CASSFTSQGTTEAFF . TRBJ1-1 . TRBV5-1
TGTGCCAGCAGCGAGGACAGCCGCTATAATTCACCCCTCCACTTT CASSEDSRYNSPLHF . TRBJ1-6 . TRBV27
TGCGCCAGCAGCTTGGAGTCAGGGGCAGATACGCAGTATTTT CASSLESGADTQYF . TRBJ2-3 . TRBV5-1
TGTGCCAGCAGCTCAGCATCGGGGACTAGATACAATGAGCAGTTCTTC CASSSASGTRYNEQFF TRBD2 TRBJ2-1 . TRBV7-2
TGTGCCAGTAGCCTGGGACGCGGCAAAGACTACACCTTC CASSLGRGKDYTF . TRBJ1-2 . TRBV19
TGTGCCATCAGTGTGTTAGGTGGATCACCCCTCCACTTT CAISVLGGSPLHF . TRBJ1-6 . TRBV10-3
TGTGCCAGCGGGACCCAGGATAATTCACCCCTCCACTTT CASGTQDNSPLHF . TRBJ1-6 . TRBV2
TGTGCCAGCAGTGAGTACAGGGGGCTTAATGAAAAACTGTTTTTT CASSEYRGLNEKLFF TRBD1 TRBJ1-4 . TRBV6-1
TGTGCCAGTAGTATACGGGGGGAGTATCCACACGAGCAGTACTTC CASSIRGEYPHEQYF TRBD2 TRBJ2-7 . TRBV19
TGCGCCAGCAGCCAAGTCGTTATCAGGGGCGCCTACGAGCAGTACTTC CASSQVVIRGAYEQYF . TRBJ2-7 . TRBV4-1
TGTGCCAGCAGCCGGACAGGGGGCCGAGAGACCCAGTACTTC CASSRTGGRETQYF TRBD1 TRBJ2-5 . TRBV6-1
TGTGCCAGCAGTTCCTCCGGAGAGGGGACCGGGGAGCTGTTTTTT CASSSSGEGTGELFF . TRBJ2-2 . TRBV28
TGTGCCAGCAGCTTTCGACAGGGGTCCCCCAGGGACAATCAGCCCCAGCATTTT CASSFRQGSPRDNQPQHF TRBD1 TRBJ1-5 . TRBV5-6
TGTGCCAGCAGCGTAGCTGCTAGCAGCTACAATGAGCAGTTCTTC CASSVAASSYNEQFF . TRBJ2-1 . TRBV9
TGTGCCAGCAGCAAAAGGTCCGGAGCCAAAAACATTCAGTACTTC CASSKRSGAKNIQYF . TRBJ2-4 . TRBV21-1
TGCGCCAGCAGCTTGGGGACAGGGGGTCAGCCCCAGCATTTT CASSLGTGGQPQHF TRBD1 TRBJ1-5 . TRBV5-1
TGTGCCAGCAGCGGCCGCTCCTACGAGCAGTACTTC CASSGRSYEQYF . TRBJ2-7 few TRBV7-9
TGTGCCAGCAAACAGGGAGGGCCTAGTCCAGATACGCAGTATTTT CASKQGGPSPDTQYF . TRBJ2-3 . TRBV5-5
TGTGCCAGCTCACCACGATCACGGAACTCCTACAATGAGCAGTTCTTC CASSPRSRNSYNEQFF . TRBJ2-1 once TRBV18
TGTGCCAGCAGCTTTGAGCGGGGGGTAACAGATACGCAGTATTTT CASSFERGVTDTQYF TRBD2 TRBJ2-3 few TRBV7-9
TGTGCCAGTAGTGCAAAGACAGGGAGGGTGGCCGGGGAGCTGTTTTTT CASSAKTGRVAGELFF . TRBJ2-2 . TRBV19
TGTGCCAGCAGCTTAACCGGGGACGAGCAGTACTTC CASSLTGDEQYF . TRBJ2-7 . TRBV7-3
TGTGCCAGCAGCTTAGCGGCAGGCTACGAGCAGTACTTC CASSLAAGYEQYF . TRBJ2-7 . TRBV7-6
TGTGCCAGTAAGGGGTCGGGAAATAACGCTTTCTTT CASKGSGNNAFF . TRBJ1-1 few TRBV19
TGTGCCAGTACCCAGGGGAGGAACACTGAAGCTTTCTTT CASTQGRNTEAFF . TRBJ1-1 few TRBV19
TGTGCCAGCAGTTACGGACAGGCGACTAATGAAAAACTGTTTTTT CASSYGQATNEKLFF TRBD1 TRBJ1-4 . TRBV2
TGTGCCAGCCAACTAGCGGGCACCTACAATGAGCAGTTCTTC CASQLAGTYNEQFF TRBD2 TRBJ2-1 . TRBV28
TGCGCCAGCAGCGAGACAGGGTGGCAAGAGACCCAGTACTTC CASSETGWQETQYF TRBD1 TRBJ2-5 . TRBV4-3
TGTGCCAGCTCACAAGAAGCTTTGGGCTACGAGCAGTACTTC CASSQEALGYEQYF . TRBJ2-7 . TRBV18
TGTGCCAGCAGTTCGGTCAGGGGTCACACTGAAGCTTTCTTT CASSSVRGHTEAFF . TRBJ1-1 . TRBV6-5
TGTGCCAGCAGAACGGACAGCAATCAGCCCCAGCATTTT CASRTDSNQPQHF . TRBJ1-5 . TRBV2
TGTGCCAGCTCACCCGCAGCGACCGAGGAAAAACTGTTTTTT CASSPAATEEKLFF . TRBJ1-4 . TRBV18
TGCGCCAGCAGCTTGGAGGGGCGAACCACAGATACGCAGTATTTT CASSLEGRTTDTQYF . TRBJ2-3 once TRBV5-1